The rows below give T cell receptor beta chains drawn from one sample of a study of blood T cell repertoires in COVID-19. Sequenced by immunoSEQ multiplex PCR; TCRdb stores in-frame clones only, minus some. Found here are approximately 350,000 clones, 80% to 90% of them singletons; the top ten hold around 1%. The source material was PBMCs or T cells enriched from blood (not recorded which). The receptors derive from a man aged 18 to 29 who had recovered from COVID-19. Both conserved end residues are part of each CDR3. D genes are given only for firm matches. Clone size is shown for a subset of rows, as once, few, many or a class of expanded clone.

.	TRBD1	TRBV2	TRBJ2-1	TGTGCCAGCAGTTATACAGGGGCCAATGAGCAGTTCTTC	CASSYTGANEQFF
.	.	TRBV12-5	TRBJ2-5	TGTGCTAGTGGTTTGGGGTCAACTGGGACCCAGTACTTC	CASGLGSTGTQYF
.	.	TRBV7-3	TRBJ2-1	TGTGCCAGCAGCGAGGACAGTAGCTCCTACAATGAGCAGTTCTTC	CASSEDSSSYNEQFF
once	.	TRBV10-3	TRBJ2-7	TGTGCCATCAGTGAGTCGAGTGACGAGCAGTACTTC	CAISESSDEQYF
.	.	TRBV28	TRBJ1-4	TGTGCCAGCAGTTTACAAGGGGGTGCTAATGAAAAACTGTTTTTT	CASSLQGGANEKLFF
.	TRBD1	TRBV7-9	TRBJ2-5	TGTGCCAGCAGCTCGATCCTGACAGGGGAAGAGACCCAGTACTTC	CASSSILTGEETQYF
.	.	TRBV9	TRBJ1-5	TGTGCCAGCAGCGTAGCTGGAGGGGTCGGCCAGCCCCAGCATTTT	CASSVAGGVGQPQHF
.	.	TRBV6-5	TRBJ2-3	TGTGCCAGCACCCCGACTAGTTGGGGTACGCAGTATTTT	CASTPTSWGTQYF
.	TRBD1	TRBV7-7	TRBJ1-3	TGTGCCAGCAGCGCGGGGACAGGGAGTGGAAACACCATATATTTT	CASSAGTGSGNTIYF
.	.	TRBV11-3	TRBJ2-1	TGTGCCAGCAGCTTAGAGGCACAGGGTTACAATGAGCAGTTCTTC	CASSLEAQGYNEQFF
medium-sized	TRBD2	TRBV19	TRBJ2-1	TGTGCCAGTAGTATGACTAGCGGGGCCTACAATGAGCAGTTCTTC	CASSMTSGAYNEQFF
.	.	TRBV19	TRBJ1-5	TGTGCCAGTAGTATAGCAGGGTTCAGTCAGCCCCAGCATTTT	CASSIAGFSQPQHF
.	.	TRBV28	TRBJ2-7	TGTGCCAGCAGTCGGTCCGGGACAAGGAGCTACGAGCAGTACTTC	CASSRSGTRSYEQYF
.	TRBD1	TRBV9	TRBJ1-4	TGTGCCAGCAAGGGACAGGGCGGTGAAAAACTGTTTTTT	CASKGQGGEKLFF
.	TRBD1	TRBV9	TRBJ2-2	TGTGCCAGCAGCCCATCGGGACAGACCGGGGAGCTGTTTTTT	CASSPSGQTGELFF
few	.	TRBV4-1	TRBJ1-2	TGCGCCAGCAGCCAAGATTCCCGGGGTAGCAACTATGGCTACACCTTC	CASSQDSRGSNYGYTF
.	TRBD1	TRBV29-1	TRBJ1-2	TGCAGCGTTGACACAGGGGGCTTCAACTATGGCTACACCTTC	CSVDTGGFNYGYTF
.	TRBD2	TRBV28	TRBJ2-1	TGTGCCAGCAGCCGGCCGGGACTAGCGGGAAACGAGCAGTTCTTC	CASSRPGLAGNEQFF
.	TRBD1	TRBV6-5	TRBJ1-1	TGTGCCAGCAGTTACGGAGACAGGGGGAACACTGAAGCTTTCTTT	CASSYGDRGNTEAFF
.	.	TRBV6-4	TRBJ1-1	TGTGCCAGCAGGCCCCTCGGGGAGGGGAACACTGAAGCTTTCTTT	CASRPLGEGNTEAFF
.	TRBD2	TRBV4-1	TRBJ2-5	TGCGCCAGCAGCCAAGGATCCGGGGGGGCGAGTGAGACCCAGTACTTC	CASSQGSGGASETQYF
.	.	TRBV21-1	TRBJ1-5	TGTGCCTTCGGAGGGGACCTTAATCAGCCCCAGCATTTT	CAFGGDLNQPQHF
.	TRBD1	TRBV14	TRBJ1-4	TGTGCCAGCAGCCTCGGAGGGACAGTCCTTAATGAAAAACTGTTTTTT	CASSLGGTVLNEKLFF
.	TRBD2	TRBV10-3	TRBJ2-1	TGTGCCACAGCTAGCGGGCTAGGGGAGGAGCAGTTCTTC	CATASGLGEEQFF
.	TRBD1	TRBV3-1/TRBV3-2	TRBJ1-2	TGTGCCAGCAGCCAAGATAGACAGGGGGCTGTCACCTTC	CASSQDRQGAVTF
.	.	TRBV5-6	TRBJ1-1	TGTGCCAGCAGCCGGAGTCGGAATAATGAAGCTTTCTTT	CASSRSRNNEAFF
.	TRBD1	TRBV5-5	TRBJ1-2	TGTGCCAGCAGCCCGGACAGGGCCTATGGCTACACCTTC	CASSPDRAYGYTF
.	TRBD2	TRBV9	TRBJ2-1	TGTGCCAGCAGCGAATTCGGACTAGCCCCCTACAATGAGCAGTTCTTC	CASSEFGLAPYNEQFF
.	.	TRBV4-2	TRBJ1-1	TGTGCCAGCAGCCAAGAAGGGGGTGGGGTAGAAGCTTTCTTT	CASSQEGGGVEAFF
.	.	TRBV2	TRBJ2-3	TGTGCCAGCGGGGCCCAGGGGCCTCTCACAGATACGCAGTATTTT	CASGAQGPLTDTQYF
.	TRBD2	TRBV4-2	TRBJ2-7	TGTGCCAGCAGCCAACAGGGACTAGCGGGGGCCAACGAGCAGTACTTC	CASSQQGLAGANEQYF